This T cell receptor beta chain was retrieved from a study of T cells after posttransplantation cyclophosphamide. This clone was seen a handful of times. Its specificity is unknown. A single base separates this from a much larger clone, so it may be a read error. Study-wide findings and caveats: Recipient CMV seropositivity and CMV reactivation strongly tracked TRB clonality. Donor-recipient repertoire similarity was low at 1-2 months, rising over year one. Tissue-infiltrating T cells from skin or gut overlapped little with blood T cells.

On the day of bone marrow donation, the related graft donor provided peripheral blood. Here immunoSEQ multiplex PCR was the method, and the copy in TCRdb shows in-frame clones only, minus some. The table lists about 39,000 clones, with no singletons. The CDR3 consists of 15 residues. Per the germline V gene, CDR1 is LNHDA and CDR2 is SQIVND (reference sequence). The sequenced sample consisted of PBMCs. The clonotype originates from a woman between 45 and 60 years old in good health and a related stem cell transplant donor. The rearrangement joins TRBV19 to TRBJ2-1; D unresolved. The CDR3 bases are TGTGCCAGTAGTTCCACTCCGAGCTCCCACAATGAGCAGTTCTTC. Protein product: CASSSTPSSHNEQFF.